The 14 T cell receptor beta chains presented below share a single source sample, sequenced in a study of blood T cell repertoires in COVID-19. Produced via immunoSEQ multiplex PCR; TCRdb's table is partial and in-frame only. In the table there are about 380,000 clones, around 85% of which are singletons. Sample: peripheral blood. The source is a woman aged 18 to 35 with acute or convalescent COVID-19.

The genes are TRBV9 and TRBJ2-7; TRBD1 agrees at 9 bases. The CDR3 length is 15 residues. CDR1 SGDLS and CDR2 YYNGEE come from the germline V gene. The trim removed 3 bases at V and 6 bases at J, leaving 10 bases unmatched. The CDR3 nucleotides are TGTGCCAGCAGCGCTACCGGGACAGGGCCCCTCGAGCAGTACTTC. Its protein is CASSATGTGPLEQYF.

The V gene is TRBV5-1, the J gene TRBJ1-1, with D possibly being TRBD1 (6 bases). Germline lookup yields CDR1 SGHRS and CDR2 YFSETQ. The CDR3 consists of 16 residues. Trimming took 0 bases from V and 2 from J, leaving 14 bases between them. The CDR3 sequence is CASSLALQGTNTEAFF. The CDR3 nucleotides are TGCGCCAGCAGCTTGGCCCTACAGGGTACAAACACTGAAGCTTTCTTT.

This chain joins TRBV4-1 and TRBJ1-4; 7 bases fit TRBD1. Germline V lookup: CDR1 MGHRA, CDR2 YSYEKL. The CDR3 is 15 residues long. V gave up 3 bases and J gave up 5 bases; unmatched junction bases: 6. CDR3 residues: CASSQPDRPNEKLFF. CDR3 nucleotides: TGCGCCAGCAGCCAGCCGGACAGGCCGAATGAAAAACTGTTTTTT.

The CDR3 DNA reads as TGTGCCAGTAGCCCGGGACTAGCGGGAGGTAGCTCTGGGGCCAACGTCCTGACTTTC. It is translated as CASSPGLAGGSSGANVLTF. The chain employs TRBV19 and TRBJ2-6; 15 bases are shared with TRBD2. Trimming at V came to 6 bases and at J to 0 bases, leaving 6 bases not matched to a gene. This CDR3 is 19 amino acids long. The germline gives CDR1 LNHDA, CDR2 SQIVND (reference sequence).

This clone has just a few counts. The chain couples TRBV4-2 to TRBJ2-7; 7 bases agree with TRBD2. There are 15 residues in the CDR3. V shed 1 base and J 2 bases; nucleotides not matched to a gene: 5. CDR1 and CDR2 (germline): LGHNA, YNFKEQ. CDR3 region: CASSQGLAGAYEQYF. The CDR3 DNA is TGTGCCAGCAGCCAAGGTCTGGCGGGAGCCTACGAGCAGTACTTC.

The chain joins TRBV7-3 to TRBJ2-1, with 8 bases aligning to TRBD2. The V and J ends lost 5 bases and 7 bases, in that order; junction bases with no gene match: 7. The CDR3 has 14 residues. CDR1 is SGHTA and CDR2 is FQGTGA in the germline V gene. CDR3 region: CASSPGGPRNEQFF. CDR3 bases: TGTGCCAGCAGCCCGGGAGGGCCAAGAAATGAGCAGTTCTTC. Based on the CDR3 plus reference TRBV7-3 and TRBJ2-1, the full variable domain is GAGVSQTPSNKVTEKGKYVELRCDPISGHTALYWYRQSLGQGPEFLIYFQGTGAADDSGLPNDRFFAVRPEGSVSTLKIQRTERGDSAVYLCASSPGGPRNEQFFGPGTRLTVL.

This sequence joins TRBV19 and TRBJ2-3; D possibly corresponds to TRBD1 (6 bases). Trimming shortened V by 4 bases and J by 3 bases, and 11 bases separated the two germline ends. The length of the CDR3 is 14 residues. Per the germline V gene, CDR1 is LNHDA and CDR2 is SQIVND (reference sequence). The chain's CDR3 is CASSTARGTDTQYF. For the CDR3, the DNA is TGTGCCAGTAGTACGGCCAGGGGTACAGATACGCAGTATTTT.

The chain couples TRBV7-8 to TRBJ2-7, with 7 bases lining up with TRBD1. In germline, CDR1 is SGHVS, CDR2 FQNEAQ. Unmatched junction bases numbered 8, after V lost 6 bases and J lost 0 bases. The CDR3 runs to 15 residues. In DNA, the CDR3 is TGTGCCAGCAGATTAACTGGGACAGTCTCCTACGAGCAGTACTTC. This sequence encodes CASRLTGTVSYEQYF.

The chain carries TRBV7-3 and TRBJ1-1, with a possible D match to TRBD1 (5 bases). Germline CDR1 reads SGHTA; CDR2 reads FQGTGA. V shed 2 bases and J shed 7 bases, with 17 bases lying between them. The CDR3 extends over 15 amino acids. The CDR3 loop is CASSLFAGPTGEAFF. DNA of the CDR3: TGTGCCAGCAGCTTATTTGCGGGGCCAACGGGTGAAGCTTTCTTT.

The gene calls are TRBV15 and TRBJ2-7; 8 nucleotides align to TRBD2. The junction had 12 bases not matched to a gene; V was cut back by 1 base and J by 7 bases. CDR3 length: 16 amino acids. In germline, CDR1 is LNHNV, CDR2 YYDKDF (reference sequence). CDR3 in DNA: TGTGCCACCAGCAGAGGAAGGCGGGAGGCCCGGAGAGAGCAGTACTTC. It encodes CATSRGRREARREQYF.

The V call is TRBV5-1, the J call TRBJ1-6, with D possibly matching TRBD1 (6 bases). Trimming took off 4 bases at V and 4 bases at J, with 15 bases between the two ends. Germline-derived CDR1 and CDR2 are SGHRS and YFSETQ. The CDR3 sequence is 16 residues long. The CDR3 region has the DNA TGCGCCAGCAGCCAGGGATCAGGGGCGTATAATTCACCCCTCCACTTT. It yields the protein CASSQGSGAYNSPLHF. Looking up the rest from reference TRBV5-1 and TRBJ1-6 gives the full variable domain: KAGVTQTPRYLIKTRGQQVTLSCSPISGHRSVSWYQQTPGQGLQFLFEYFSETQRNKGNFPGRFSGRQFSNSRSEMNVSTLELGDSALYLCASSQGSGAYNSPLHFGNGTRLTVT.

The J gene is TRBJ2-2, the V gene TRBV6-5; D is uncertain. The CDR3 extends over 14 amino acids. V lost 0 bases and J 3 bases, leaving 5 bases between the germline ends. Looked up from germline, CDR1 is MNHEY and CDR2 is SVGAGI. The CDR3, as DNA: TGTGCCAGCAGTTACTCGTCAGACACCGGGGAGCTGTTTTTT. This codes for CASSYSSDTGELFF.

The CDR3 bases are TGTGCCAGCAGTGACTACAGGGGGCTGGAAAAACTGTTTTTT. It encodes CASSDYRGLEKLFF. The V call is TRBV2, the J call TRBJ1-4; 9 nucleotides match TRBD1. V lost 3 bases and J lost 8; bases outside the gene matches: 4. The CDR3 sequence is 14 residues long. Per germline, CDR1 SNHLY and CDR2 FYNNEI. Together with reference TRBV2 and TRBJ1-4, the CDR3 gives the full variable domain: EPEVTQTPSHQVTQMGQEVILRCVPISNHLYFYWYRQILGQKVEFLVSFYNNEISEKSEIFDDQFSVERPDGSNFTLKIRSTKLEDSAMYFCASSDYRGLEKLFFGSGTQLSVL.

The sample holds one count of this clone. The chain carries TRBV9 and TRBJ2-3, with a weak D call TRBD2 (6 bases). Trimming took off 6 bases at V and 5 bases at J, with 13 bases between the two ends. Per germline, CDR1 SGDLS and CDR2 YYNGEE. CDR3 size: 13 residues. The DNA for the CDR3 is TGTGCCAGCAATCGGGGAGCGGGAGATACGCAGTATTTT. Translating it yields CASNRGAGDTQYF.